These 14 T cell receptor beta chains share one sample of origin, sequenced in a study of cytomegalovirus exposure and HLA in healthy donors. 60 Vbeta and 13 Jbeta primers were used in PCR. Profiled with immunoSEQ multiplex PCR; TCRdb holds only in-frame clones, not every one. The sample holds roughly 180,000 clones, approximately 85% seen once. The sequencing sample was made of PBMCs. The receptors originated from a man younger than 30 in good health and CMV-seropositive.

The table lists this clone with a count of one. This chain uses TRBV9 with TRBJ1-1; possibly TRBD1 for D (6 bases). The germline V gene has CDR1 SGDLS and CDR2 YYNGEE. The CDR3 has 16 amino acids. V shed 0 bases and J shed 5 bases, with 17 bases lying between them. The CDR3 bases are TGTGCCAGCAGCGTAGTAGTGGGGGCGACAAGAACTGAAGCTTTCTTT. It specifies CASSVVVGATRTEAFF.

The V call is TRBV18, the J call TRBJ1-1; 8 nucleotides line up with TRBD1. V lost 4 bases to trimming and J lost 3 bases; unmatched junction nucleotides: 7. The V gene's germline CDR1 is KGHSH and CDR2 LQKENI. CDR3 length: 15 residues. The CDR3 loop reads CASSRLDRADTEAFF. The CDR3 coding sequence is TGTGCCAGCTCACGATTGGACAGGGCGGACACTGAAGCTTTCTTT.

This clone was observed a single time. The chain carries TRBV5-4 and TRBJ2-1; 13 bases map to TRBD2. Per the germline V gene, CDR1 is SGHNT and CDR2 is YYREEE (reference sequence). Germline trimming cut 4 bases from V and 9 bases from J; bases unmatched to any gene: 4. The CDR3 has 14 residues. The CDR3 is CASSTSGGAFEQFF. CDR3 nucleotide sequence: TGTGCCAGCAGCACTAGCGGGGGGGCATTTGAGCAGTTCTTC.

Here the CDR3 reads CSVTDPWSSYEQYF. The DNA for the CDR3 is TGCAGCGTTACTGACCCGTGGAGTTCCTACGAGCAGTACTTC. The chain has TRBV29-1 and TRBJ2-7; no clear D. Germline CDR1 SQVTM, CDR2 ANQGSEA. CDR3 length equals 14 residues. The V gene lost 5 bases and the J gene lost 1 base, with 15 bases spanning the gap.

The count of this clone is one. The CDR3 DNA follows: TGTGCCAGCAGTTACTCGACTAGAAGCGAGACCCAGTACTTC. Translation: CASSYSTRSETQYF. This chain links TRBV6-5 with TRBJ2-5, with D perhaps TRBD2 (6 bases). Germline V CDR1 and CDR2: MNHEY, SVGAGI. The CDR3 consists of 14 residues. V lost 0 bases and J lost 5, with 10 bases in between.

This rearrangement joins TRBV6-6 to TRBJ1-5, with TRBD1 matching over 7 bases. The CDR3 runs to 15 residues. The V gene end was trimmed by 7 bases and the J gene end by 6 bases; junction bases not matched to a gene: 12. Germline CDR1 and CDR2: MNHNY and SVGAGI (reference sequence). This CDR3 is CASIPGQAYGQPQHF. The CDR3 DNA follows: TGTGCCAGCATTCCAGGACAGGCCTACGGTCAGCCCCAGCATTTT.

The chain recombines TRBV2 with TRBJ2-5; D gene unclear. The DNA end is more similar to TRBJ2-7, so the J call may be wrong. The CDR3 has 12 residues. Germline V lookup: CDR1 SNHLY, CDR2 FYNNEI. The CDR3 reads CASSEGTYEQYF. The CDR3 nucleotides are TGTGCCAGCAGTGAAGGCACCTACGAGCAGTACTTC.

The chain combines TRBV14 with TRBJ1-1; D unclear. CDR1 and CDR2 from the germline V gene are SGHDN and FVKESK. V was shortened by 0 bases and J by 4 bases, with 15 bases between the two germline ends. CDR3 length equals 16 residues. The CDR3 nucleotides read TGTGCCAGCAGCCAAGATGGGCTCCCTTACCCCACTGAAGCTTTCTTT. This gives the protein CASSQDGLPYPTEAFF.

This chain links TRBV19 with TRBJ2-7; 7 nucleotides match TRBD2. Germline assignment: CDR1 LNHDA and CDR2 SQIVND (reference sequence). The CDR3 length is 16 residues. Trimming at V came to 7 bases and at J to 1 base, leaving 13 bases not matched to a gene. DNA for the CDR3: TGTGCCAGTACCCTTCGTGGGGGGGACTATTCCTACGAGCAGTACTTC. Protein product: CASTLRGGDYSYEQYF.

The genes are TRBV9 and TRBJ2-1, with D possibly matching TRBD1 (6 bases). The CDR3 extends over 16 amino acids. Germline V gene data show CDR1 as SGDLS and CDR2 as YYNGEE. V was pared by 0 bases and J by 6 bases, with 16 bases between. The CDR3 nucleotides are TGTGCCAGCAGCGTAGAAGGGAGACAGGCGTTCAATGAGCAGTTCTTC. Translation: CASSVEGRQAFNEQFF.

The chain has TRBV5-1 and TRBJ1-1, with unresolved D. With 5 bases removed from V and 4 bases from J, the gap between germline ends came to 12 bases. The germline V gene has CDR1 SGHRS and CDR2 YFSETQ. The CDR3 totals 13 residues. CDR3 bases: TGCGCCAGCAGGGGTGGGCCCCCCACTGAAGCTTTCTTT. The encoded protein is CASRGGPPTEAFF.

The V call is TRBV4-1, the J call TRBJ1-3; D gene ambiguous. The CDR3 spans 16 residues. The V end lost 0 bases, the J end lost 3 bases, and 12 bases lay between the germline ends. Germline lookup yields CDR1 MGHRA and CDR2 YSYEKL. Here the CDR3 reads CASSQETPRGGNTIYF. The CDR3 nucleotides read TGCGCCAGCAGCCAAGAGACCCCCCGGGGTGGAAACACCATATATTTT.

This chain joins TRBV14 and TRBJ2-3, with 8 bases fitting TRBD1. The CDR3 consists of 13 residues. CDR1 and CDR2 from the germline V gene are SGHDN and FVKESK. J gave up 5 bases and V 4 bases, and 2 bases lay outside the gene matches. This CDR3 is CASSRQGIDTQYF. The CDR3 DNA reads as TGTGCCAGCAGCCGACAGGGGATAGATACGCAGTATTTT.

The chain has TRBV5-1 and TRBJ2-2; D is perhaps TRBD1 (7 bases). V dropped 1 base and J dropped 5 bases, with 12 bases sitting between them. This CDR3 comprises 15 residues. The germline gives CDR1 SGHRS, CDR2 YFSETQ. The CDR3 coding sequence is TGCGCCAGCAGCTTGAAGGGGGCGGGGACCGGGGAGCTGTTTTTT. Translating it yields CASSLKGAGTGELFF.